The T cell receptor beta chain under discussion was sequenced for a study of regulatory T cells in long-lasting Graves disease. General study points: Small sample size may have lowered accuracy.

iRepertoire HTBI primers and Arm-PCR of CDR3 regions built TCR beta libraries. TCRdb passed the multiplex PCR reads through MiXCR, listing each CDR3 protein once. There are around 400,000 distinct CDR3 sequences in the sample; less than 20% occur only once, and about a fifth lies in the top ten. Time point reported: newly diagnosed GD, antithyroid drugs for less than 3 months. Following extraction of RNA from PBMCs, that RNA was used to make the TCR library. The CDR3 runs 15 residues. V lost 4 bases and J lost 3, with 15 bases in between. Germline V CDR1 and CDR2: MGHRA, YSYEKL. Many counts were recorded for this clonotype. The target antigen is unknown.

The receptor's source is a female donor with Graves disease. V is TRBV4-1 and J is TRBJ1-1; possibly TRBD1 for D (5 bases). The sequencing here drew on peripheral blood mononuclear cells (PBMCs), taken at new diagnosis, from a patient treated with antithyroid drugs. DNA of the CDR3: TGCGCCAGCAGCCCCGAGGGGCTAGGGGACACTGAAGCTTTCTTT. Translating it yields CASSPEGLGDTEAFF.